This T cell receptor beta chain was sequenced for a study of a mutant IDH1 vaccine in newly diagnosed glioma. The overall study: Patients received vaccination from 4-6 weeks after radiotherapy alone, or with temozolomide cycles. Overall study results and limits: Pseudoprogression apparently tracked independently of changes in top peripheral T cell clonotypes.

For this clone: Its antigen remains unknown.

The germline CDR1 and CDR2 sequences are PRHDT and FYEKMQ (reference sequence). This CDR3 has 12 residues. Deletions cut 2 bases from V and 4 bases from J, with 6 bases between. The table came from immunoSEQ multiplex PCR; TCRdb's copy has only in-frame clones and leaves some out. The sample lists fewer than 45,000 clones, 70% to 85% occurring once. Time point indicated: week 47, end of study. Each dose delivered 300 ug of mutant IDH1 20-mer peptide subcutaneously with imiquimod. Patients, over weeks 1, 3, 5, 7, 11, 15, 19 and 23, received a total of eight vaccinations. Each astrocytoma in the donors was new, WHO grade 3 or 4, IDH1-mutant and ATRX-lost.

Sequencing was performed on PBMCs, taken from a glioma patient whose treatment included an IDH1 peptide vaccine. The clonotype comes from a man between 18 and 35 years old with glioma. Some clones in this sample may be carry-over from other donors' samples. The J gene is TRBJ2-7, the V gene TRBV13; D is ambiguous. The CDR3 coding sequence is TGTGCCAGCAGCTTACATAGATACGAGCAGTACTTC. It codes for CASSLHRYEQYF.